In its sample, the clone carrying this T cell receptor (beta chain) was seen once. Original methodology: Because ImmunoSEQ provided only junction sequences with no quality scores, the filtering differed. The assay was immunoSEQ multiplex PCR, and TCRdb's table has in-frame clones only and misses some. D and trimming were read from the DNA, whereas the V and J calls and clone size are those reported in that table. The data contain about 2.4 million clones, over 85% of them singletons. The data stem from a study of shared clonotypes between healthy human individuals. Among the donors, all were Caucasian adults who lived in Nashville, Tennessee. CDR3 length equals 17 residues. CDR1 MNHEY and CDR2 SMNVEV come from the germline V gene (reference sequence). The V gene lost 5 bases and the J gene lost 3 bases, with 21 bases spanning the gap.

This sequence was found in a man aged 18 to 29 in good health. Some clones in this sample may be carry-over from other donors' samples. The sample comprised naive CD4+ T cells from PBMCs. Subset of the sample: CD45RA+ positively selected. The V call is TRBV27, the J call TRBJ2-3; D is perhaps TRBD1 (6 bases). CDR3 amino acids: CASSPGTPRPFTDTQYF. CDR3 nucleotides: TGTGCCAGCAGTCCCGGGACACCTCGACCCTTTACAGATACGCAGTATTTT.